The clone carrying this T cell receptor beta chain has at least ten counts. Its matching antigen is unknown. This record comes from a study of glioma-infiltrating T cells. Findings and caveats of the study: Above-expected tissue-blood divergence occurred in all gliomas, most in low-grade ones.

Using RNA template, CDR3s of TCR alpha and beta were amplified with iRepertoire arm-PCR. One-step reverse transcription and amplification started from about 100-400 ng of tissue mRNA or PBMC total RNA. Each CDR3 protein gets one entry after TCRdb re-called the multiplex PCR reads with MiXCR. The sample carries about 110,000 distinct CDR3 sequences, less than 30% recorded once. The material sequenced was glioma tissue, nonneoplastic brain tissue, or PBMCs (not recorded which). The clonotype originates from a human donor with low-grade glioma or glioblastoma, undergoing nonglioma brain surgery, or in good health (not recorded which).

The CDR3: CSDIGGGDVTDTQYF. CDR3 coding DNA: TGCAGTGATATCGGGGGAGGGGATGTGACAGATACGCAGTATTTT. V usage is TRBV20-1 and J usage is TRBJ2-3; TRBD2 aligns across 7 bases. The CDR3 totals 15 residues. V dropped 7 bases and J dropped 3; count of bases not matched to a gene: 13. Per the germline V gene, CDR1 is DFQATT and CDR2 is SNEGSKA (reference sequence).